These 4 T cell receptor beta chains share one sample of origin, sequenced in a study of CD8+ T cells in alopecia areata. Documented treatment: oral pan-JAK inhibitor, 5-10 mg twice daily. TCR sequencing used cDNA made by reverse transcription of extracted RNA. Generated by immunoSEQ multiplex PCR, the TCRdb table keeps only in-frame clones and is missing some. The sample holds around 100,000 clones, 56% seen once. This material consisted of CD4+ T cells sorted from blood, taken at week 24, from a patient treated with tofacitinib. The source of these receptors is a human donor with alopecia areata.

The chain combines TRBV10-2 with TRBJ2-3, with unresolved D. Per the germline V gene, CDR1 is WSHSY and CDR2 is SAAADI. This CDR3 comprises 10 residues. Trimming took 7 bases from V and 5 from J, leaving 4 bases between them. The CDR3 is CASNGDTQYF. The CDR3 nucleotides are TGCGCCAGCAATGGAGATACGCAGTATTTT.

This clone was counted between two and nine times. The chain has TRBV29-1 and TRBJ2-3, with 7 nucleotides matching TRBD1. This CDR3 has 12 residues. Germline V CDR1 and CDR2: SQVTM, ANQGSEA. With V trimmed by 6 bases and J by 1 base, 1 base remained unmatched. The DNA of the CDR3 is TGCAGCGTCGGACAGGGCACAGATACGCAGTATTTT. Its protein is CSVGQGTDTQYF.

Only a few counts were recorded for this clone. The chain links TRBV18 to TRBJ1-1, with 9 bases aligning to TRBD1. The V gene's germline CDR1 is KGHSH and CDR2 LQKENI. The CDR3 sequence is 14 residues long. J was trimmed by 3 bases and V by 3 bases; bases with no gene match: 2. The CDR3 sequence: CASSPGQGYTEAFF. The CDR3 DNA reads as TGTGCCAGCTCACCTGGACAGGGGTACACTGAAGCTTTCTTT.

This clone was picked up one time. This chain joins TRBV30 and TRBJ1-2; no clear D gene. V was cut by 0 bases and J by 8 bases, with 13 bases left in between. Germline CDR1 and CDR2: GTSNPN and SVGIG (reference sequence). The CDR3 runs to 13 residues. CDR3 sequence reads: CAWSVRGVWGYTF. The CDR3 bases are TGTGCCTGGAGTGTACGAGGAGTGTGGGGCTACACCTTC.